Sequencing of this T cell receptor (beta chain) was carried out in a study of T-cell reconstitution after alpha-beta-depleted transplantation in children. The CDR3 length is 16 residues. Study conclusions and caveats: The authors attributed T-cell counts and diversity one year after transplant mostly to newly produced T cells. Expanded graft clones, several hundred of them, were reportedly the source of alpha-beta T cells about two months after transplant.

Library preparation (for TCRbeta) was performed with unique molecular identifiers. TCRdb analysed the PCR reads with MiXCR anew, one entry per CDR3 protein. This sample yields fewer than 350,000 distinct CDR3 sequences, of which 6% to 10% are seen a single time; approximately 9% belongs to the top ten. The sample holds many counts of this clonotype. As yet, its antigen is unknown. The chain carries TRBV21-1 and TRBJ2-7; the table's D call of TRBD1 was not tested on the DNA. TRBV21-1 corresponds to a pseudogene. The TCR sequence derives from a female patient younger than 10 who had a stem cell transplant for Fanconi anemia, so the T cells may come from the graft donor. Sequences were derived from peripheral blood, sampled 360 days after TCRalphabeta/CD19-depleted stem cell transplant. The CDR3 bases are TGTGCCAGCAGTCTCAGGTGGGCAATAATAACCTACGAGCAGTACGTC. Its protein product is CASSLRWAIITYEQYV.